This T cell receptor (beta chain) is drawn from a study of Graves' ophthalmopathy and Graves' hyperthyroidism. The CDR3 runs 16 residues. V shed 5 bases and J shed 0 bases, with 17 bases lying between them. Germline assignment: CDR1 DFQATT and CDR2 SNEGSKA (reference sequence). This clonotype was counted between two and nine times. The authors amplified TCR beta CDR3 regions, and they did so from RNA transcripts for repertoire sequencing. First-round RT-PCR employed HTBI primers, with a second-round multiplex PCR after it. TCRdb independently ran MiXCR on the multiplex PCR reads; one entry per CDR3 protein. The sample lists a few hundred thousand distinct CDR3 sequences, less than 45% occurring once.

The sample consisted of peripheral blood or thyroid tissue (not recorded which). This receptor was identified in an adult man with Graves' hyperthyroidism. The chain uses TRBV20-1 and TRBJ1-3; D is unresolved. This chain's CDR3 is CSAGRQAGSSGNTIYF. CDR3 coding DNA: TGCAGTGCTGGACGTCAGGCGGGCTCCTCTGGAAACACCATATATTTT.